This passage covers 8 T cell receptor beta chains from one sample sequenced in a study of T cell responses to AZD1222 COVID-19 vaccine. Here immunoSEQ multiplex PCR was the method, and the copy in TCRdb shows in-frame clones only, minus some. There are 55,000 to 75,000 clones in the sample; 80% occur only once, and 12% lies in the top ten. This specimen was peripheral blood, taken on day 0 of AZD1222 vaccination. The receptors stem from an adult in good health.

This clone was picked up a small number of times. This sequence joins TRBV9 and TRBJ1-3; a weak D match, TRBD1 (6 bases). This CDR3 has 18 residues. Trimming took 3 bases from V and 0 from J, leaving 19 bases between them. Germline-derived CDR1 and CDR2 are SGDLS and YYNGEE. The CDR3 DNA is TGTGCCAGCAGCGCCCGCCCGACAGGAACCAGCTCTGGAAACACCATATATTTT. Translation: CASSARPTGTSSGNTIYF.

This chain connects TRBV27 to TRBJ2-5; TRBD1 matches at 7 bases. Germline CDR1 reads MNHEY; CDR2 reads SMNVEV (reference sequence). The CDR3 is 15 residues long. The ends lost 5 bases at V and 0 bases at J; junction bases unmatched: 6. This chain's CDR3 is CASSPYTGDQETQYF. Written as DNA, the CDR3 is TGTGCCAGCAGTCCTTATACAGGGGACCAAGAGACCCAGTACTTC.

This clone was found once. The chain has TRBV11-2 and TRBJ1-4; D not certain. Deletions cut 2 bases from V and 8 bases from J, with 3 bases between. This CDR3 spans 11 amino acids. Germline V gives CDR1 SGHAT, CDR2 FQNNGV. CDR3 DNA sequence: TGTGCCAGCAGCTTAACCGAAAAACTGTTTTTT. Translation: CASSLTEKLFF.

This chain joins TRBV2 and TRBJ2-1; 7 bases line up with TRBD1. The germline V gene encodes CDR1 SNHLY and CDR2 FYNNEI. With V trimmed by 9 bases and J by 2 bases, 13 bases remained unmatched. The length of the CDR3 is 16 residues. This chain's CDR3 is CASKEADRYTYNEQFF. In nucleotides, the CDR3 is TGTGCCAGTAAGGAAGCGGACAGGTACACCTACAATGAGCAGTTCTTC.

This clone was picked up a small number of times. The chain joins TRBV3-1 (or the pseudogene TRBV3-2) to TRBJ1-6, with a tentative D call TRBD1 (6 bases). Trimming removed 5 bases at V and 11 bases at J, with 19 bases between. This CDR3 has 15 residues. Looked up from germline, CDR1 is LGHDT and CDR2 is YNNKEL (reference sequence). The CDR3 region has the DNA TGTGCCAGCAGCGGACAGCTGCGGGGGACGACACCCCTCCACTTT. The encoded protein is CASSGQLRGTTPLHF.

As for this clone: The germline gene is not matched at one end of the junction; a read error may be the cause. The chain has TRBV7-7 and TRBJ1-4; maybe TRBD1 (6 bases). This CDR3 is 15 amino acids long. Germline V gene lookup returns CDR1 SSHAT and CDR2 FNYEAQ (reference sequence). The CDR3 nucleotides read TGTGCTAGCAGCCGTCTAGGGGGGGGCAATGAAAAACTGTTTTTT. This sequence encodes CASSRLGGGNEKLFF.

This chain connects TRBV4-3 to TRBJ2-1; D not resolved. Trimming took 1 base from V and 5 from J, leaving 6 bases between them. The CDR3 has 13 residues. Germline V lookup: CDR1 LGHNA, CDR2 YSLEER. Written as DNA, the CDR3 is TGCGCCAGCAGCCAAGGGTTCAACAATGAGCAGTTCTTC. It encodes CASSQGFNNEQFF.

This chain uses TRBV18 with TRBJ1-4, with TRBD1 as a possible D gene (5 bases). This CDR3 spans 14 amino acids. V gave up 4 bases and J gave up 8 bases, with 14 bases separating them. Looked up from germline, CDR1 is KGHSH and CDR2 is LQKENI. The CDR3 nucleotides are TGTGCCAGCTCACAGCGAGAAAGGGACGAAAAACTGTTTTTT. It encodes CASSQRERDEKLFF.